The source of this TCR beta chain is a study of T cell changes during pregnancy in multiple sclerosis. Profiling relied on immunoSEQ multiplex PCR, and the TCRdb table lists in-frame clones only, not all of them. The sample lists under 65,000 clones, around 90% occurring once. The CDR3 has 17 residues. The germline gives CDR1 SGHTA, CDR2 FQGTGA. V lost 5 bases, J lost 0 bases, and 9 bases stayed unmatched. The sample here was peripheral blood, taken in the second trimester of pregnancy. This sequence joins TRBV7-3 and TRBJ2-3, with 9 positions matching TRBD1. This sequence was found in a female donor with multiple sclerosis, enrolled in a pregnancy study. DNA for the CDR3: TGTGCCAGCAGCCAGACAGGGGGGCTAGCGAGCACAGATACGCAGTATTTT. It is translated as CASSQTGGLASTDTQYF.